These T cell receptor beta chains were read from a single sample in a study of cytomegalovirus exposure and HLA in healthy donors. TCRdb's table, derived via immunoSEQ multiplex PCR, lists solely in-frame clones and lacks some. The sample shows some 150,000 clones, about four fifths of them seen only once. The sequenced sample was PBMCs. The receptors were gathered from a woman between 45 and 65 years old in good health and CMV-seronegative. The CDR3 runs from the conserved cysteine through the conserved F or W. The order of the fields is clone size, CDR3 length, D gene, V gene, J gene, CDR3 DNA, CDR3 protein. The D gene is left open where the match is weak. Size tells how often a clone was seen (once, few, many) or the class of an expanded clone, and some rows leave it out.

size: few; length: 14; D: -; V: TRBV5-8; J: TRBJ1-2; DNA: TGTGCCAGCAGCTTGGACCGGAGCACCTATGGCTACACCTTC; CDR3: CASSLDRSTYGYTF
size: -; length: 15; D: -; V: TRBV11-2; J: TRBJ2-7; DNA: TGTGCCAGCAGCTTAGCCAGCGGTGTCTCCTACGAGCAGTACTTC; CDR3: CASSLASGVSYEQYF
size: -; length: 15; D: TRBD2; V: TRBV11-2; J: TRBJ2-5; DNA: TGTGCCAGCAGCCTCGGGACTAAAGAAGGAGAGACCCAGTACTTC; CDR3: CASSLGTKEGETQYF
size: -; length: 13; D: -; V: TRBV27; J: TRBJ2-7; DNA: TGTGCCAGCAGTCTCTCCCCCTCCTACGAGCAGTACTTC; CDR3: CASSLSPSYEQYF
size: -; length: 14; D: TRBD1; V: TRBV9; J: TRBJ1-4; DNA: TGTGCCAGCAGCGCTCGGGACAGGGCCGAAAAACTGTTTTTT; CDR3: CASSARDRAEKLFF
size: -; length: 15; D: -; V: TRBV5-1; J: TRBJ2-7; DNA: TGCGCCAGCAGCCCCGGCGGCGGAAGGTACTACGAGCAGTACTTC; CDR3: CASSPGGGRYYEQYF
size: once; length: 17; D: -; V: TRBV7-2; J: TRBJ1-1; DNA: TGTGCCAGCAGCCGAGCGGGACAACTAAACCTGAACACTGAAGCTTTCTTT; CDR3: CASSRAGQLNLNTEAFF
size: once; length: 14; D: -; V: TRBV21-1; J: TRBJ1-2; DNA: TGTGCCAGCGCCAGGAGGGTTTCTAACTATGGCTACACCTTC; CDR3: CASARRVSNYGYTF
size: once; length: 19; D: TRBD1; V: TRBV18; J: TRBJ2-6; DNA: TGTGCCAGCTCACCGAAACGGACAGGGGCCGGATCTGGGGCCAACGTCCTGACTTTC; CDR3: CASSPKRTGAGSGANVLTF
size: -; length: 14; D: -; V: TRBV6-6; J: TRBJ2-7; DNA: TGTGCCAGCAGTTACCGGCAGGGTGGATACGAGCAGTACTTC; CDR3: CASSYRQGGYEQYF
size: -; length: 14; D: TRBD1; V: TRBV2; J: TRBJ1-2; DNA: TGTGCCAGCAGGCCGGGACAGGCGCTAGATGGCTACACCTTC; CDR3: CASRPGQALDGYTF
size: -; length: 16; D: -; V: TRBV4-2; J: TRBJ1-4; DNA: TGTGCCAGCAGCCAAGAACCTGTTACAGGGCGGGAAAAACTGTTTTTT; CDR3: CASSQEPVTGREKLFF
size: -; length: 14; D: TRBD2; V: TRBV11-3; J: TRBJ2-5; DNA: TGTGCCAGCAGCCAGACTAGCGGGGCAGAGACCCAGTACTTC; CDR3: CASSQTSGAETQYF
size: -; length: 16; D: -; V: TRBV6-6; J: TRBJ1-1; DNA: TGTGCCAGCAGTTACTCTCGGAGGCAGTCGAACACTGAAGCTTTCTTT; CDR3: CASSYSRRQSNTEAFF
size: -; length: 13; D: -; V: TRBV5-1; J: TRBJ1-1; DNA: TGCGCCAGGTGTAGGGGTCGGAACACTGAAGCTTTCTTT; CDR3: CARCRGRNTEAFF
size: -; length: 15; D: TRBD1; V: TRBV12-5; J: TRBJ1-3; DNA: TGTGCTAGTGGTTTGGAGACAGGGGCTGGAAACACCATATATTTT; CDR3: CASGLETGAGNTIYF
size: -; length: 14; D: -; V: TRBV19; J: TRBJ1-2; DNA: TGTGCCAGTAGTCCGGCGCGTCAGGCCTATGGCTACACCTTC; CDR3: CASSPARQAYGYTF
size: few; length: 13; D: TRBD1; V: TRBV7-2; J: TRBJ1-2; DNA: TGTGCCAGCAGCTCGGACAGGCCGTATGGCTACACCTTC; CDR3: CASSSDRPYGYTF
size: -; length: 17; D: TRBD2; V: TRBV2; J: TRBJ2-1; DNA: TGTGCCAGCAGTGAATCGAGGACTAGCGGGATAAGGAGGGAGCAGTTCTTC; CDR3: CASSESRTSGIRREQFF
size: -; length: 15; D: TRBD2; V: TRBV5-1; J: TRBJ2-5; DNA: TGCGCCAGCAGCTTGGGGACTAGCGGTCAAGAGACCCAGTACTTC; CDR3: CASSLGTSGQETQYF
size: -; length: 15; D: TRBD1; V: TRBV9; J: TRBJ1-2; DNA: TGTGCCAGCAGCGGAGGACAGGGGAAGAACTATGGCTACACCTTC; CDR3: CASSGGQGKNYGYTF
size: once; length: 16; D: TRBD2; V: TRBV5-4; J: TRBJ2-7; DNA: TGTGCCAGCAGCCGGGATCAGCTAGCGGGAGGGAGCGAGCAGTACTTC; CDR3: CASSRDQLAGGSEQYF